A selection of T cell receptor beta chains follows, all from one sample in a study of OX40 agonist ivuxolimab in advanced cancers. Assay: immunoSEQ multiplex PCR; the TCRdb copy retains only in-frame clones and omits some. Among 66,000 or so clones listed, about 85% were seen once. The source was CD4+ or CD8+ T cells sorted from blood, collected in a trial of the OX40 agonist ivuxolimab. These receptors were taken from an adult with an advanced solid tumor such as melanoma, head and neck, liver or kidney cancer. CDR3s include the opening cysteine and the closing phenylalanine or tryptophan. D genes are given only for firm matches. Some rows have no size entry. The others give once, few or many, or a class for an expanded clone.

TRBV11-2,TRBJ1-1,NA,NA,CASRDPGGNTEAFF,TGTGCCAGCAGAGACCCGGGCGGGAACACTGAAGCTTTCTTT
TRBV11-2,TRBJ2-5,once,TRBD2,CASSFSGRDQETQYF,TGTGCCAGCAGCTTTAGCGGGAGGGATCAAGAGACCCAGTACTTC
TRBV6-6,TRBJ1-4,NA,NA,CASSYSPAVRLSF,TGTGCCAGCAGTTACTCCCCTGCTGTGAGGCTGTCGTTT
TRBV7-9,TRBJ1-6,few,NA,CASSPQNRESPLHF,TGTGCCAGCAGCCCGCAAAACAGGGAGTCACCCCTCCACTTT
TRBV28,TRBJ1-1,NA,NA,CASKKFRIQTEAFF,TGTGCCAGTAAAAAGTTCCGGATACAGACTGAAGCTTTCTTT
TRBV5-4,TRBJ2-3,NA,TRBD2,CASSRLAGGADTQYF,TGTGCCAGCAGCAGACTAGCGGGAGGCGCAGATACGCAGTATTTT
TRBV6-6,TRBJ1-2,NA,TRBD1,CASSNQQGKGYTF,TGTGCCAGCAGTAACCAACAGGGGAAAGGCTACACCTTC
TRBV11-2,TRBJ2-5,NA,NA,CASSLPQKFQTQYF,TGTGCCAGCAGCTTACCTCAGAAATTCCAGACCCAGTACTTC
TRBV7-8,TRBJ2-5,NA,TRBD2,CASSFGGQETQYF,TGTGCCAGCAGCTTCGGGGGGCAAGAGACCCAGTACTTC
TRBV29-1,TRBJ2-1,NA,TRBD1,CSVAWDSYNEQFF,TGCAGCGTTGCTTGGGACAGTTACAATGAGCAGTTCTTC
TRBV1,TRBJ2-3,NA,NA,CTSSQEVSDTQYF,TGCACCAGCAGCCAAGAGGTGTCGGATACGCAGTATTTT
TRBV6-4,TRBJ2-2,NA,NA,CASSAGLAANTGELFF,TGTGCCAGCAGTGCCGGGCTGGCGGCTAACACCGGGGAGCTGTTTTTT
TRBV28,TRBJ1-3,few,NA,CASSLGQPNTIYF,TGTGCCAGCAGTTTAGGACAGCCAAACACCATATATTTT
TRBV15,TRBJ2-1,few,TRBD2,CATSREAGANNEQFF,TGTGCCACCAGCAGAGAGGCGGGAGCAAACAATGAGCAGTTCTTC
TRBV19,TRBJ2-6,NA,TRBD1,CASKDRDHSGANVLTF,TGTGCCAGCAAGGACAGGGACCACTCTGGGGCCAACGTCCTGACTTTC
TRBV10-1,TRBJ2-5,NA,NA,CASSDGGDGDETQYF,TGCGCCAGCAGTGATGGGGGAGACGGCGATGAGACCCAGTACTTC
TRBV5-4,TRBJ2-5,once,NA,CASRAGFAETQYF,TGTGCCAGCAGGGCCGGGTTCGCCGAGACCCAGTACTTC
TRBV5-4,TRBJ2-3,NA,NA,CASSLPGIRTDTQYF,TGTGCCAGCAGCTTACCCGGGATACGCACAGATACGCAGTATTTT
TRBV7-3,TRBJ2-1,NA,TRBD1,CASSLRERDRGYNEQFF,TGTGCCAGCAGCTTAAGGGAGCGGGACAGGGGATACAATGAGCAGTTCTTC
TRBV30,TRBJ1-6,medium-sized,TRBD1,CAWRGQWNSPLHF,TGTGCCTGGAGGGGACAGTGGAATTCACCCCTCCACTTT
TRBV5-1,TRBJ1-3,NA,NA,CASRELTSGNTIYF,TGCGCCAGCAGGGAGCTGACCTCTGGAAACACCATATATTTT
TRBV9,TRBJ1-3,NA,NA,CASSGTYGNTIYF,TGTGCCAGCAGTGGGACCTACGGAAACACCATATATTTT
TRBV19,TRBJ2-7,NA,TRBD1,CASRGTGEQYF,TGTGCCAGTAGGGGGACAGGAGAGCAGTACTTC
TRBV20-1,TRBJ1-2,NA,NA,CSARARERIF,TGCAGTGCTAGGGCCCGGGAGAGGATCTTC
TRBV19,TRBJ1-2,NA,NA,CASTPGLRGPAYGYTF,TGTGCCAGTACCCCGGGACTGCGAGGTCCCGCTTATGGCTACACCTTC
TRBV5-1,TRBJ1-4,once,TRBD1,CASSLTGGEKLFF,TGCGCCAGCAGCTTGACAGGGGGCGAAAAACTGTTTTTT
TRBV11-2,TRBJ1-2,NA,NA,CASSLDHPGYTF,TGTGCCAGCAGCTTAGATCACCCAGGCTACACCTTC
TRBV7-2,TRBJ1-5,NA,NA,CASSLKGNQPQHF,TGTGCCAGCAGCTTAAAGGGTAATCAGCCCCAGCATTTT
TRBV7-3,TRBJ2-5,NA,NA,CASSLSSKETQYF,TGTGCCAGCAGCTTAAGCAGTAAAGAGACCCAGTACTTC
TRBV27,TRBJ2-5,once,NA,CASSLTPGWQETQYF,TGTGCCAGCAGTTTAACCCCGGGGTGGCAAGAGACCCAGTACTTC
TRBV28,TRBJ2-7,NA,NA,CASTPLGRSSYEQYF,TGTGCCAGCACCCCTTTGGGCAGAAGCTCCTACGAGCAGTACTTC
TRBV19,TRBJ2-3,NA,NA,CASQGTDTQYF,TGTGCCAGTCAGGGCACAGATACGCAGTATTTT
TRBV5-1,TRBJ2-5,few,TRBD2,CASSLAGGLANQETQYF,TGCGCCAGCAGCTTGGCCGGTGGACTAGCGAACCAAGAGACCCAGTACTTC
TRBV25-1,TRBJ2-7,NA,NA,CASSDQAPYEQYF,TGTGCCAGCAGTGACCAGGCCCCCTACGAGCAGTACTTC
TRBV7-9,TRBJ1-6,few,NA,CASSRDPEGSPLHF,TGTGCCAGCAGCCGAGACCCGGAGGGTTCACCCCTCCACTTT
TRBV2,TRBJ1-4,NA,TRBD1,CASSDGRGRGGGEKLFF,TGTGCCAGCAGTGACGGCAGGGGGCGCGGAGGGGGTGAAAAACTGTTTTTT
TRBV7-3,TRBJ1-5,NA,NA,CASSPTGGGNQPQHF,TGTGCCAGCAGCCCCACTGGGGGAGGCAATCAGCCCCAGCATTTT
TRBV27,TRBJ1-1,NA,NA,CASRYTANTEAFF,TGTGCCAGCCGTTACACCGCGAACACTGAAGCTTTCTTT
TRBV28,TRBJ2-3,NA,TRBD1,CASSLSLLRTGVLRDWADTQYF,TGTGCCAGCAGTTTATCCCTCCTTAGGACAGGGGTTTTGAGGGACTGGGCGGATACGCAGTATTTT
TRBV7-9,TRBJ2-3,NA,TRBD2,CASSFSGGRADTQYF,TGTGCCAGCAGCTTTAGCGGGGGGAGGGCAGATACGCAGTATTTT
TRBV6-5,TRBJ2-5,NA,TRBD2,CASTQAGGGETQYF,TGTGCCAGCACCCAGGCGGGGGGCGGAGAGACCCAGTACTTC
TRBV19,TRBJ1-3,NA,NA,CASNNPFDSSGNTIYF,TGTGCCAGTAACAACCCTTTTGACAGCTCTGGAAACACCATATATTTT
TRBV23-1,TRBJ2-5,NA,NA,CASSQSGGGEETQYF,TGCGCCAGCAGTCAATCGGGGGGCGGGGAGGAGACCCAGTACTTC
TRBV5-4,TRBJ1-1,NA,NA,CASSTPRTVNTEAFF,TGTGCCAGCAGCACTCCGAGGACAGTGAACACTGAAGCTTTCTTT
TRBV7-2,TRBJ2-3,NA,NA,CASSLMREYTDTQYF,TGTGCCAGCAGCTTAATGAGGGAATACACAGATACGCAGTATTTT
TRBV15,TRBJ1-6,NA,NA,CATSRVLGNSPLHF,TGTGCCACCAGCAGAGTTTTAGGGAATTCACCCCTCCACTTT
TRBV28,TRBJ2-7,once,NA,CASNGVSRYEQYF,TGTGCCAGCAACGGGGTTTCCCGCTACGAGCAGTACTTC
TRBV5-1,TRBJ2-2,NA,NA,CASSLMYTGELFF,TGCGCCAGCAGCTTGATGTACACCGGGGAGCTGTTTTTT